This TCR beta chain was identified during a study of PD-L1 blockade in urothelial cancer. Study-level background: Patients commenced intravenous atezolizumab, 1,200 mg every 3 weeks, in 2014. Blood gave a median 141,255 T cells.

TCRdb keeps only in-frame clones here, not all; method: immunoSEQ multiplex PCR. The table records about 30,000 clones, roughly three quarters of them present only once. Sample time point: peripheral blood 6 weeks after treatment start. In germline, CDR1 is SNHLY, CDR2 FYNNEI. With 4 bases removed from V and 0 bases from J, the gap between germline ends came to 13 bases. This CDR3 is built from 16 residues. V gene TRBV2 combines with J gene TRBJ1-3; possible D gene TRBD1, 5 bases. Sequenced material: PBMCs, taken around atezolizumab (anti-PD-L1) treatment. The origin of this receptor is a man in his 70s with urothelial cancer. Written as DNA, the CDR3 is TGTGCCAGCAGTGTGATCCAGGGAAGCTCTGGAAACACCATATATTTT. Translating gives CASSVIQGSSGNTIYF.